Following are 21 T cell receptor beta chains from one sample sequenced in a study of OX40 agonist ivuxolimab in advanced cancers. This table comes from immunoSEQ multiplex PCR, and its TCRdb copy is limited to in-frame clones, with some not included. The sample has fewer than 85,000 clones; around 86% are singletons. Material: CD4+ or CD8+ T cells sorted from blood, obtained in a trial of the OX40 agonist ivuxolimab. The origin of the receptors is an adult with an advanced solid tumor such as melanoma, head and neck, liver or kidney cancer.

This chain links TRBV11-3 with TRBJ1-2; TRBD1 aligns across 9 bases. V shed 9 bases and J 6 bases; nucleotides not matched to a gene: 5. The CDR3 runs 12 residues. Per germline, CDR1 SGHNT and CDR2 YENEEA. The CDR3 spells CARGQGRDGYTF. The DNA of the CDR3 is TGTGCCAGGGGACAGGGACGGGATGGCTACACCTTC.

The chain couples TRBV6-6 to TRBJ1-1; 7 bases align to TRBD1. After removal of 7 bases from V and 4 bases from J, the junction contained 3 bases not matched to a gene. The CDR3 totals 12 residues. Germline CDR1 MNHNY, CDR2 SVGAGI (reference sequence). The CDR3 nucleotides are TGTGCCAGCACCTGGACAGGCACTGAAGCTTTCTTT. It is translated as CASTWTGTEAFF.

This chain connects TRBV9 to TRBJ2-2, with a tentative D call TRBD2 (7 bases). The V end lost 4 bases, the J end lost 3 bases, and 13 bases lay between the germline ends. Germline V gives CDR1 SGDLS, CDR2 YYNGEE. The CDR3 totals 15 residues. As DNA, the CDR3 is TGTGCCAGCAGCTCCTACGGGGGGCACACCGGGGAGCTGTTTTTT. This codes for CASSSYGGHTGELFF.

J is TRBJ1-1 and V is TRBV28; 9 bases line up with TRBD1. This CDR3 is built from 18 residues. The ends lost 5 bases at V and 0 bases at J; junction bases unmatched: 13. CDR1 and CDR2 (germline): MDHEN, SYDVKM. The CDR3 sequence: CASSLDLGTGKLNTEAFF. CDR3 DNA sequence: TGTGCCAGCAGTCTAGATCTTGGGACAGGGAAGTTGAACACTGAAGCTTTCTTT. Looking up the rest from reference TRBV28 and TRBJ1-1 gives the full variable domain: DVKVTQSSRYLVKRTGEKVFLECVQDMDHENMFWYRQDPGLGLRLIYFSYDVKMKEKGDIPEGYSVSREKKERFSLILESASTNQTSMYLCASSLDLGTGKLNTEAFFGQGTRLTVV.

This chain joins TRBV28 and TRBJ2-4, with D perhaps assigned TRBD1 or TRBD2 (5 bases each). CDR3 size: 15 residues. V was clipped by 6 bases and J by 0 bases, with 12 bases between them. CDR1 is MDHEN and CDR2 is SYDVKM in the germline V gene. Here the CDR3 DNA reads TGTGCCAGCAGCTCCGGGACCCTAGCCAAAAACATTCAGTACTTC. It is translated as CASSSGTLAKNIQYF.

J is TRBJ1-6 and V is TRBV5-1; no definite D call. Germline values: CDR1 SGHRS, CDR2 YFSETQ. This CDR3 has 15 amino acids. V was pared by 1 base and J by 8 bases, with 13 bases between. This CDR3 reads CASSLLTAADSPLHF. The CDR3 DNA follows: TGCGCCAGCAGCTTGTTAACGGCAGCTGATTCACCCCTCCACTTT.

This clone was recorded only once. The rearrangement uses TRBV10-2 and TRBJ2-7; TRBD1 is a possible D gene (5 bases). CDR3 length: 10 residues. CDR1 WSHSY and CDR2 SAAADI come from the germline V gene. V was pared by 11 bases and J by 4 bases, with 9 bases between. The CDR3 here is CAAGAYEQYF. The CDR3 DNA reads as TGCGCCGCTGGGGCGTACGAGCAGTACTTC.

The chain couples TRBV7-2 to TRBJ1-2; 7 bases fit TRBD1. Germline V gene sequence: CDR1 SGHTA, CDR2 FQGNSA. J gave up 2 bases and V 5 bases, and 5 bases lay outside the gene matches. This CDR3 contains 14 residues. CDR3 DNA sequence: TGTGCCAGCAGCCAGGGGGTGTTAAACTATGGCTACACCTTC. Its protein is CASSQGVLNYGYTF.

V gene TRBV28 combines with J gene TRBJ2-7, with 7 positions matching TRBD2. This CDR3 contains 13 residues. V shed 6 bases, J shed 5 bases, and the junction held 7 bases outside the gene matches. Germline CDR1 and CDR2: MDHEN and SYDVKM. CDR3 loop: CASSSGTIHEQYF. CDR3 DNA sequence: TGTGCCAGCAGCTCTGGGACTATCCACGAGCAGTACTTC.

V gene TRBV27 combines with J gene TRBJ1-4; 10 nucleotides align to TRBD1. The CDR3 sequence is 15 residues long. Germline V gene lookup returns CDR1 MNHEY and CDR2 SMNVEV (reference sequence). Trimming took 6 bases from V and 7 from J; bases not matched to a gene: 8. CDR3 sequence: CASSRDRGAVEKLFF. In nucleotides, the CDR3 is TGTGCCAGCAGCCGGGACAGGGGCGCGGTTGAAAAACTGTTTTTT.

The V call is TRBV5-1, the J call TRBJ2-2; TRBD2 is a possible D gene (5 bases). V lost 1 base, J lost 2 bases, and 12 bases lay in between. CDR1 and CDR2 (germline): SGHRS, YFSETQ. This CDR3 is built from 16 residues. Written as DNA, the CDR3 is TGCGCCAGCAGCTTGAGCAGCGGCGCTAACACCGGGGAGCTGTTTTTT. It specifies CASSLSSGANTGELFF.

A few counts support this clone. The genes are TRBV4-3 and TRBJ2-2, with TRBD1 matching over 11 bases. Germline V gives CDR1 LGHNA, CDR2 YSLEER. After removal of 0 bases from V and 7 bases from J, the junction contained 13 bases not matched to a gene. The CDR3 totals 19 residues. CDR3 nucleotide sequence: TGCGCCAGCAGCCAAGACTTAAGGAAGTGGACAGGGGGCCACGGGGAGCTGTTTTTT. Translating it yields CASSQDLRKWTGGHGELFF.

This clone was counted a single time. This chain joins TRBV6-5 and TRBJ1-5; 9 positions agree with TRBD1. The V gene's germline CDR1 is MNHEY and CDR2 SVGAGI. Germline trimming cut 4 bases from V and 1 base from J; bases unmatched to any gene: 5. The CDR3 has 16 residues. The CDR3 DNA sequence: TGTGCCAGCAGTTTAGGGACAGGGCGGAGCAATCAGCCCCAGCATTTT. Translation: CASSLGTGRSNQPQHF.

V usage is TRBV4-3 and J usage is TRBJ2-2, with a weak D call TRBD2 (5 bases). Trimming shortened V by 0 bases and J by 0 bases, and 17 bases separated the two germline ends. Germline V gene data show CDR1 as LGHNA and CDR2 as YSLEER. This CDR3 has 19 amino acids. The CDR3 sequence: CASSQDVLGDFANTGELFF. The CDR3 nucleotides read TGCGCCAGCAGCCAAGATGTCTTGGGAGACTTTGCGAACACCGGGGAGCTGTTTTTT.

The rearrangement uses TRBV29-1 and TRBJ2-7; 8 nucleotides match TRBD1. The CDR3 totals 13 residues. Germline V gene lookup returns CDR1 SQVTM and CDR2 ANQGSEA. The V gene end was trimmed by 3 bases and the J gene end by 3 bases; junction bases not matched to a gene: 4. CDR3 in amino acids: CSVERDRGYEQYF. CDR3 DNA sequence: TGCAGCGTTGAGCGTGACAGGGGCTACGAGCAGTACTTC.

DNA of the CDR3: TGTGCCAGTAGTGATAGCGGGGCTTCGGAGCTGTTTTTT. Its protein product is CASSDSGASELFF. V gene TRBV19 combines with J gene TRBJ2-2, with 8 nucleotides matching TRBD2. This CDR3 has 13 residues. V was pared by 5 bases and J by 10 bases, with 6 bases of the junction left unmatched. Germline V gene lookup returns CDR1 LNHDA and CDR2 SQIVND (reference sequence).

This rearrangement joins TRBV5-1 to TRBJ1-1; tentatively, D is TRBD1 (6 bases). This CDR3 is built from 15 residues. V was shortened by 3 bases and J by 1 base, with 13 bases between the two germline ends. The germline V gene has CDR1 SGHRS and CDR2 YFSETQ. The CDR3 region is CASSSATGSNTEAFF. CDR3 DNA: TGCGCCAGCAGCTCCGCGACAGGCTCGAACACTGAAGCTTTCTTT.

The CDR3 loop reads CASSLGGPISEQYF. In DNA, the CDR3 is TGTGCCAGCAGTTTGGGGGGCCCCATATCCGAGCAGTACTTC. The chain uses TRBV25-1 and TRBJ2-7, with D perhaps given as TRBD1 or TRBD2 (6 bases each). Trimming pared 5 bases from V and 6 bases from J, leaving 17 bases between. Looked up from germline, CDR1 is MGHDK and CDR2 is SYGVNS. The length of the CDR3 is 14 residues.

This sequence joins TRBV5-1 and TRBJ2-7; 7 bases are shared with TRBD1. V trimming: 2 bases; J trimming: 3 bases; junction bases outside the gene matches: 8. Germline CDR1 is SGHRS and CDR2 is YFSETQ. The CDR3 consists of 15 residues. Here the CDR3 reads CASSFQGQPGYEQYF. CDR3 nucleotides: TGCGCCAGCAGCTTTCAGGGACAGCCTGGCTACGAGCAGTACTTC.

In this sample, this clone turned up once. The chain combines TRBV9 with TRBJ2-7; D is possibly TRBD2 (6 bases). V shed 0 bases and J shed 3 bases, with 13 bases lying between them. CDR3 length: 15 amino acids. Per the germline V gene, CDR1 is SGDLS and CDR2 is YYNGEE. The CDR3 is CASSVESGPNYEQYF. CDR3 sequence (DNA): TGTGCCAGCAGCGTAGAAAGCGGGCCTAACTACGAGCAGTACTTC.

The gene calls are TRBV5-1 and TRBJ2-7; 14 bases are shared with TRBD2. This CDR3 comprises 15 residues. Germline V CDR1 and CDR2: SGHRS, YFSETQ. Trimming cost V 4 bases and J 6 bases; bases outside gene matches: 6. The CDR3 is CASSPGTSGSGEQYF. The CDR3 DNA reads as TGCGCCAGCAGCCCTGGGACTAGCGGGAGTGGCGAGCAGTACTTC.